What follows describes a single T cell receptor (beta chain). Its antigen is as yet unknown. Reprocessing the 5' RACE reads, TCRdb reports a single entry for every CDR3 protein and omits DNA. Found here are some 150,000 distinct CDR3 sequences; the top ten clones hold around 2.4%. This specimen comes from a study of monozygotic twins with inflammatory bowel disease. Overall study findings and caveats: Fewer clonotypes were shared with others by IBD patients than by healthy twins, especially with disease activity.

The TCR sequence derives from a human donor with ulcerative colitis or Crohn's disease, or a healthy co-twin of an affected twin (not recorded which). Source material: blood.

The CDR3 region is CASYRGLYGYTF. V usage is TRBV6-5 and J usage is TRBJ1-2; TCRdb outputs TRBD1, but without DNA this stays unchecked. Germline-derived CDR1 and CDR2 are MNHEY and SVGAGI. The CDR3 runs to 12 residues.